The 4 T cell receptor beta chains below were found in one sample sequenced in a study of cytomegalovirus exposure and HLA in healthy donors. The PCR employed 60 Vbeta primers together with 13 Jbeta primers. Libraries were prepared by immunoSEQ multiplex PCR; TCRdb keeps only in-frame clonotypes and omits some of them. The table shows about 180,000 clones, with approximately 81% occurring only once. Sample: PBMCs. The source is a female donor in good health and CMV-seronegative.

The chain couples TRBV28 to TRBJ2-3, with a possible D match to TRBD2 (6 bases). The CDR3 is 14 amino acids. Germline V gene lookup returns CDR1 MDHEN and CDR2 SYDVKM. Trimming shortened V by 5 bases and J by 2 bases, and 11 bases separated the two germline ends. In DNA form, the CDR3 reads TGTGCCAGCAGTCCGGGACTCCTCACAGATACGCAGTATTTT. This translates into CASSPGLLTDTQYF. Full variable domain (remainder filled in from reference TRBV28 and TRBJ2-3): DVKVTQSSRYLVKRTGEKVFLECVQDMDHENMFWYRQDPGLGLRLIYFSYDVKMKEKGDIPEGYSVSREKKERFSLILESASTNQTSMYLCASSPGLLTDTQYFGPGTRLTVL.

As for this clone: Other DNA sequences from this sample encode an identical CDR3 as well. This rearrangement joins TRBV7-3 to TRBJ2-2; D possibly corresponds to TRBD2 (7 bases). Germline CDR1 and CDR2: SGHTA and FQGTGA. Trimming left V 5 bases short and J 6 bases short, with 10 bases between. CDR3 length equals 13 residues. The CDR3 reads CASSLGGAGELFF. CDR3 nucleotides: TGTGCCAGCAGCCTAGGGGGGGCCGGGGAGCTGTTTTTT.

V is TRBV7-9 and J is TRBJ1-2; TRBD1 matches at 9 bases. This CDR3 contains 16 residues. Germline V gene data show CDR1 as SEHNR and CDR2 as FQNEAQ (reference sequence). V dropped 3 bases and J dropped 4; count of bases not matched to a gene: 9. CDR3 residues: CASSFPFTGGSYGYTF. The CDR3 nucleotides read TGTGCCAGCAGCTTCCCTTTTACAGGGGGCAGCTATGGCTACACCTTC.

V usage is TRBV4-2 and J usage is TRBJ1-1; 7 nucleotides agree with TRBD1. Germline CDR1 is LGHNA and CDR2 is YNFKEQ. Trimming took 4 bases from V and 3 from J; bases not matched to a gene: 8. CDR3 size: 15 residues. The CDR3 protein is CASSLPGQQHTEAFF. CDR3 in DNA: TGTGCCAGCAGCCTACCGGGACAGCAACACACTGAAGCTTTCTTT.